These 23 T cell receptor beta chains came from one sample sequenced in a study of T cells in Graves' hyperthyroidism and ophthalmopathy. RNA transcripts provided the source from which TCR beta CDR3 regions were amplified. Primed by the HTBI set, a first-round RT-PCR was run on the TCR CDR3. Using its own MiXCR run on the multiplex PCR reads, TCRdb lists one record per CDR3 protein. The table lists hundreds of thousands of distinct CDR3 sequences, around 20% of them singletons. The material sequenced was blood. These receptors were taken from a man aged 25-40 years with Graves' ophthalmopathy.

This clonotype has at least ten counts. The CDR3 region has the DNA TGTGCCAGCAGCTTAGATACTAGCGGAGAGCAGTTCTTC. It is translated as CASSLDTSGEQFF. The chain links TRBV11-2 to TRBJ2-1; 8 nucleotides line up with TRBD2. Germline values: CDR1 SGHAT, CDR2 FQNNGV. This CDR3 comprises 13 residues. V lost 0 bases to trimming and J lost 10 bases; unmatched junction nucleotides: 2.

CDR3 protein: CASSSSGGNGYTF. CDR3 in DNA: TGTGCCAGCAGTTCCTCAGGGGGCAATGGCTACACCTTC. The V gene is TRBV28, the J gene TRBJ1-2, with 8 bases fitting TRBD1. CDR3 length: 13 amino acids. V shed 4 bases and J 6 bases; nucleotides not matched to a gene: 4. From germline, CDR1 is MDHEN and CDR2 SYDVKM.

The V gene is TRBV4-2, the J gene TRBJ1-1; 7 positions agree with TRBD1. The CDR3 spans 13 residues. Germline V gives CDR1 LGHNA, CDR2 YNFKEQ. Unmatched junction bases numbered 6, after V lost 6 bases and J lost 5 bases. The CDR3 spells CASSRGRFTEAFF. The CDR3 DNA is TGTGCCAGCAGTAGGGGGCGATTTACTGAAGCTTTCTTT.

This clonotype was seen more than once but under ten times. This CDR3 is CSASRQSYEQYF. In DNA form, the CDR3 reads TGCAGTGCTAGCAGACAGTCCTACGAGCAGTACTTC. The chain recombines TRBV20-1 with TRBJ2-7; a weak D match, TRBD1 (5 bases). The ends were cut back, 3 bases at V and 1 base at J, with 7 bases in the middle. Germline V CDR1 and CDR2: DFQATT, SNEGSKA (reference sequence). The CDR3 contains 12 residues.

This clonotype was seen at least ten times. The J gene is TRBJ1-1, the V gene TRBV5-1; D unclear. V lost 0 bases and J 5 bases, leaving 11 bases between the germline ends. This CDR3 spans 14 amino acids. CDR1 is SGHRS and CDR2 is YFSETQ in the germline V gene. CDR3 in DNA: TGCGCCAGCAGCTTGGGACAAACAAGGACTGAAGCTTTCTTT. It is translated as CASSLGQTRTEAFF.

The chain's CDR3 is CASSDTLYDEQFF. In DNA, the CDR3 is TGTGCCAGCAGTGATACTTTGTACGATGAGCAGTTCTTC. The chain employs TRBV6-1 and TRBJ2-1; D remains unclear. Deletions cut 3 bases from V and 8 bases from J, with 11 bases between. Per the germline V gene, CDR1 is MNHNS and CDR2 is SASEGT. The CDR3 runs to 13 residues.

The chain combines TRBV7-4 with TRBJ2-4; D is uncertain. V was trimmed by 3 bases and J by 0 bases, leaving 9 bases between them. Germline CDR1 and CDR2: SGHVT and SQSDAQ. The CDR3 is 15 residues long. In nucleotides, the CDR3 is TGTGCCAGCAGCTTGTGGGTGGAAGCCAAAAACATTCAGTACTTC. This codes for CASSLWVEAKNIQYF.

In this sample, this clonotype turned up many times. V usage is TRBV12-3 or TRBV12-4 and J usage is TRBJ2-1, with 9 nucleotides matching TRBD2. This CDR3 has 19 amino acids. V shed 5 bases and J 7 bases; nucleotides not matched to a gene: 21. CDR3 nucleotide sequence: TGTGCCAGCAGTCCCCCCCTGTGGCCTGTAGCGGGAGCGCGTAATGAGCAGTTCTTC. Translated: CASSPPLWPVAGARNEQFF.

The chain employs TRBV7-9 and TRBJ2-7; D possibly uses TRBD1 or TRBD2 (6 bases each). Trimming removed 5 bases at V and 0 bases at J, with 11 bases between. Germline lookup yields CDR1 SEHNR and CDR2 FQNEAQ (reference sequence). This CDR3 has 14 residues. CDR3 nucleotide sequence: TGTGCCAGCAGCCCCGGGGGCCGCTCCTACGAGCAGTACTTC. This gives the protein CASSPGGRSYEQYF.

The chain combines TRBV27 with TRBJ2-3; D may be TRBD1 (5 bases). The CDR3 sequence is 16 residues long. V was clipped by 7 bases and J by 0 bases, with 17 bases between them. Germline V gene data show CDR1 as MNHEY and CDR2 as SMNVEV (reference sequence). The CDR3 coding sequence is TGTGCCAGCATGTCCAGGGAACCTACTAGCACAGATACGCAGTATTTT. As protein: CASMSREPTSTDTQYF.

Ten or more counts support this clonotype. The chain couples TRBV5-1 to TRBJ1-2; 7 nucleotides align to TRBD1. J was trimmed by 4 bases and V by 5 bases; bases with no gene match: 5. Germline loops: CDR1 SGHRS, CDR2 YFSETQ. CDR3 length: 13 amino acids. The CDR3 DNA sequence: TGCGCCAGCAGACCGGGACAGCTCTATGGCTACACCTTC. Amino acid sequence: CASRPGQLYGYTF.

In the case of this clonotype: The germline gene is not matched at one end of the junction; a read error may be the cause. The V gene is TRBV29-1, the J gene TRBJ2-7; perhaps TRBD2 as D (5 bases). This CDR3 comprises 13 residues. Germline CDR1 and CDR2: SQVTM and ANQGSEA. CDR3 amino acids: CSVQEGSTYEQYF. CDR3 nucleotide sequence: TGCAGCGTTCAAGAGGGATCGACCTACGAGCAGTACTTC.

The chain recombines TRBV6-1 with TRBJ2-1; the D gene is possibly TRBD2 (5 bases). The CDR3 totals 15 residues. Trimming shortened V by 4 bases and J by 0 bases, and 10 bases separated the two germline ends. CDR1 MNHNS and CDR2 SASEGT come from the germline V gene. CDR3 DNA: TGTGCCAGCAGTGTCTTAGGAGGCTCCTACAATGAGCAGTTCTTC. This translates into CASSVLGGSYNEQFF.

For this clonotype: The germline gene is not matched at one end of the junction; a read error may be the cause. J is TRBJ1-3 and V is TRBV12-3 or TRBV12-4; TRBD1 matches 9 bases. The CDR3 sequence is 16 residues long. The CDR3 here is CTSSPSGTGTGNTIYF. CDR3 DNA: TGTACCAGCAGTCCCTCCGGGACAGGGACTGGAAACACCATATATTTT.

The CDR3 bases are TGTGCCAGTAGGACCGGGACGGCTTTTCCGGGGAGCAATAGCAATCAGCCCCAGCATTTT. It translates to CASRTGTAFPGSNSNQPQHF. This chain links TRBV19 with TRBJ1-5; possible D gene TRBD1, 5 bases. Trimming left V 6 bases short and J 0 bases short, with 27 bases between. CDR3 length: 20 residues. CDR1 is LNHDA and CDR2 is SQIVND in the germline V gene (reference sequence).

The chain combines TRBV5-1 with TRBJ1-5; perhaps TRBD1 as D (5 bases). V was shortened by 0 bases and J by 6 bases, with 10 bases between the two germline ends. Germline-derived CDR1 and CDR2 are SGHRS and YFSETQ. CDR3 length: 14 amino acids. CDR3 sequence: CASSLAGLSQPQHF. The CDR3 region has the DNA TGCGCCAGCAGCTTGGCAGGGTTAAGTCAGCCCCAGCATTTT. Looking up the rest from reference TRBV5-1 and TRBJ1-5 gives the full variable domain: KAGVTQTPRYLIKTRGQQVTLSCSPISGHRSVSWYQQTPGQGLQFLFEYFSETQRNKGNFPGRFSGRQFSNSRSEMNVSTLELGDSALYLCASSLAGLSQPQHFGDGTRLSIL.

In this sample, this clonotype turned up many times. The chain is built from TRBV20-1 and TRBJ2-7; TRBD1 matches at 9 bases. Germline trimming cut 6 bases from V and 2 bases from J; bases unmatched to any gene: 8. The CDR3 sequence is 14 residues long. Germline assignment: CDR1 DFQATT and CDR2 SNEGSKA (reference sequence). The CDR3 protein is CSAHRDRAPYEQYF. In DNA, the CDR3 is TGCAGTGCCCACCGGGACAGGGCCCCCTACGAGCAGTACTTC.

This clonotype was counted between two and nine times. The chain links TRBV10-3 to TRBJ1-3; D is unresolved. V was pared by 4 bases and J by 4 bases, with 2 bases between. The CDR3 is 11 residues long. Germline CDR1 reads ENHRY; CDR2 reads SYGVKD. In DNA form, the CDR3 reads TGTGCCATCAGTGGAGGAAACACCATATATTTT. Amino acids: CAISGGNTIYF.

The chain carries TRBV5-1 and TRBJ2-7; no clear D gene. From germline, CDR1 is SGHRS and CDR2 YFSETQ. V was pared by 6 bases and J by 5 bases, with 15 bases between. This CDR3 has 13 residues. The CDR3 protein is CASTLGVENEQYF. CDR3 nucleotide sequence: TGCGCCAGCACCCTGGGCGTAGAGAACGAGCAGTACTTC.

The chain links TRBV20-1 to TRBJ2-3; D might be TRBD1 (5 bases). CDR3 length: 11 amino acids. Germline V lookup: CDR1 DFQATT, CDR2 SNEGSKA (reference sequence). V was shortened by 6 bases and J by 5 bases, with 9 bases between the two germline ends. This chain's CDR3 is CSAKGLDTQYF. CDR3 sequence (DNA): TGCAGTGCCAAGGGGCTAGATACGCAGTATTTT.

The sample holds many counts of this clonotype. The chain's CDR3 is CSVEGLAGVHEQFF. CDR3 DNA: TGCAGCGTTGAAGGGCTAGCGGGAGTCCATGAGCAGTTCTTC. V is TRBV29-1 and J is TRBJ2-1, with 10 positions matching TRBD2. CDR1 is SQVTM, CDR2 ANQGSEA, per germline. V gave up 1 base and J gave up 8 bases; unmatched junction bases: 5. This CDR3 is built from 14 residues.

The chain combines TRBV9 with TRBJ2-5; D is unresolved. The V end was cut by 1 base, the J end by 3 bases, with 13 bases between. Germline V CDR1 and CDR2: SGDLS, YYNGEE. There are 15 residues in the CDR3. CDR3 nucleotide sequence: TGTGCCAGCAGCGTAAGAGCAGGCTTCAAAGAGACCCAGTACTTC. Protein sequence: CASSVRAGFKETQYF.

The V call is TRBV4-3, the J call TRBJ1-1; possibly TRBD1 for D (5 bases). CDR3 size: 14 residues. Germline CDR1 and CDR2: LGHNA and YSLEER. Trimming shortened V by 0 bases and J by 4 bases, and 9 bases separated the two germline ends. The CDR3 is CASSQDLGATEAFF. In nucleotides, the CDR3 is TGCGCCAGCAGCCAAGATTTAGGGGCCACTGAAGCTTTCTTT.